The rows below give T cell receptor beta chains drawn from one sample of a study of human versus mouse CDR3 diversity and MHC coevolution. Generated by immunoSEQ multiplex PCR, the TCRdb table keeps only in-frame clones and is missing some. The table records 60,000 to 95,000 clones, 92% of them present only once. The sample consisted of naive CD4+ T cells from blood. Receptors originate from a person aged 30-70 years in good health. The conserved cysteine and the conserved F or W are not part of the CDR3 here.

j_call cdr3_length v_call cdr3_aa
TRBJ2-5 12 TRBV28 ASTLGGSEETQY
TRBJ2-5 13 TRBV28 ASSLPLNPGETQY
TRBJ1-2 11 TRBV14 ASSQELNYGYT
TRBJ1-2 15 TRBV10-3 AISESQAGTANYGYT
TRBJ2-5 11 TRBV6-5 ASAPGTGLPQY
TRBJ1-2 13 TRBV14 ASSQDQAGFYGYT
TRBJ2-7 14 TRBV5-1 ASSLERGTGSYEQY
TRBJ2-7 10 TRBV6-6 ASSRGAYEQY
TRBJ1-1 15 TRBV19 ASSIDRDSPLGAEAF
TRBJ2-1 15 TRBV5-1 ASRRNGGGGAPNEQF
TRBJ2-1 13 TRBV5-1 ASSLAGDTQNEQF
TRBJ2-2 13 TRBV10-3 AIRTGTELTGELF
TRBJ1-1 12 TRBV5-1 ASSSRQGGTEAF
TRBJ2-5 13 TRBV30 AWSVGQGPRETQY
TRBJ2-6 15 TRBV28 ASSLGEGPAGANVLT
TRBJ2-1 12 TRBV5-1 ASSLVAGYNEQF
TRBJ2-3 13 TRBV5-4 ASSWTSGGTDTQY